This TCR beta chain emerged from a study of blood T cell repertoires in COVID-19. Study in general: Acute-phase and convalescent COVID-19 samples originated in the United States, Italy and Spain. Nucleic acid was either cDNA or gDNA, and it came from T cells, B-cell-depleted T cells, or PBMCs.

This clone has at least ten counts. Study processing details: Estimation of nucleated cell counts was performed using reference gene primer amplification. The table came from immunoSEQ multiplex PCR; TCRdb's copy has only in-frame clones and leaves some out. The DNA gave D and trimming, while V, J and clone size come from that table. This table has about 210,000 clones, about four fifths appearing once. The CDR3 extends over 13 amino acids. The germline V gene encodes CDR1 KGHSH and CDR2 LQKENI. V was trimmed by 5 bases and J by 5 bases, leaving 12 bases between them. This sequence joins TRBV18 and TRBJ2-5; TRBD1 is a possible D gene (6 bases). The source is a woman between 35 and 50 years old with acute or convalescent COVID-19. Sample: peripheral blood. CDR3 bases: TGTGCCAGCTCATTTGGGACATTGGAGACCCAGTACTTC. This gives the protein CASSFGTLETQYF.